This T cell receptor beta chain emerged from a study of shared clonotypes between healthy human individuals. This clone has only one observation. Data came from immunoSEQ multiplex PCR; TCRdb stores just in-frame clones and leaves some out. This table has hundreds of thousands of clones, 74% appearing once. CDR1 MDHEN and CDR2 SYDVKM come from the germline V gene. Losses at the gene ends were 6 bases for V and 9 bases for J; bases not matched to a gene: 0. The CDR3 spans 12 residues. The chain links TRBV28 to TRBJ2-1, with TRBD2 matching 12 bases. The TCR originated in a woman aged 30 to 39 in good health. Input material: memory CD4+ T cells sorted from blood. The sample's subset: CD45RA-negative fraction. In nucleotides, the CDR3 is TGTGCCAGCAGGGGACTAGCGGGTGAGCAGTTCTTC. It translates to CASRGLAGEQFF. The full variable domain, rest sourced from reference TRBV28 and TRBJ2-1, is DVKVTQSSRYLVKRTGEKVFLECVQDMDHENMFWYRQDPGLGLRLIYFSYDVKMKEKGDIPEGYSVSREKKERFSLILESASTNQTSMYLCASRGLAGEQFFGPGTRLTVL.